The 13 T cell receptor beta chains below all came from one sample that was sequenced in a study of blood T cell repertoires in COVID-19. TCRdb's table, derived via immunoSEQ multiplex PCR, lists solely in-frame clones and lacks some. Of about 190,000 clones listed, about 85% are singletons. Material: peripheral blood. These receptors were collected from an elderly man with COVID-19, enrolled during active disease.

This chain uses TRBV19 with TRBJ2-2; tentatively, D is TRBD1 (6 bases). The length of the CDR3 is 14 residues. Germline V gene lookup returns CDR1 LNHDA and CDR2 SQIVND (reference sequence). Between the trimmed V and J ends, which lost 9 bases and 1 base, there was a span of 12 bases. The CDR3 bases are TGTGCCAGCCAACAACAGGGGAACACCGGGGAGCTGTTTTTT. Translating it yields CASQQQGNTGELFF.

This clone was found a few times. V usage is TRBV18 and J usage is TRBJ2-2; D unclear. Deletions cut 2 bases from V and 2 bases from J, with 6 bases between. Per the germline V gene, CDR1 is KGHSH and CDR2 is LQKENI. The CDR3 has 14 residues. CDR3 in DNA: TGTGCCAGCTCACCAAGACACAACACCGGGGAGCTGTTTTTT. Its translation is CASSPRHNTGELFF.

Written as DNA, the CDR3 is TGCAGCCTCACTGAGGGGGAGGGGCTGTTTTTT. Residues: CSLTEGEGLFF. V and J are TRBV20-1 and TRBJ1-4; D is perhaps TRBD1 (6 bases). The germline V gene encodes CDR1 DFQATT and CDR2 SNEGSKA (reference sequence). The CDR3 contains 11 residues.

This clone was observed a few times. V is TRBV3-1 (or the pseudogene TRBV3-2) and J is TRBJ2-2, with TRBD1 matching 9 bases. Germline-derived CDR1 and CDR2 are LGHDT and YNNKEL (reference sequence). Unmatched junction bases numbered 4, after V lost 0 bases and J lost 2 bases. The CDR3 runs 17 residues. The CDR3 coding sequence is TGTGCCAGCAGCCAAGATCGGACAGGGGCTAACACCGGGGAGCTGTTTTTT. Translated, it gives CASSQDRTGANTGELFF.

This clone was seen a single time. This sequence joins TRBV5-6 and TRBJ2-4; possible D gene TRBD1, 6 bases. Between the trimmed V and J ends, which lost 3 bases and 1 base, there was a span of 17 bases. CDR3 length: 17 residues. Germline V gene data show CDR1 as SGHDT and CDR2 as YYEEEE. The CDR3 DNA reads as TGTGCCAGCAGCTACGGGACATCCGACTCCGCCAAAAACATTCAGTACTTC. Translating gives CASSYGTSDSAKNIQYF.

The chain links TRBV10-3 to TRBJ2-1, with 11 nucleotides matching TRBD2. Germline V gives CDR1 ENHRY, CDR2 SYGVKD. This CDR3 has 15 amino acids. J was trimmed by 4 bases and V by 6 bases; bases with no gene match: 5. For the CDR3, the DNA is TGTGCCATCAGGGGGGGACTAGCGGAGTACAATGAGCAGTTCTTC. As protein: CAIRGGLAEYNEQFF.

This clone came up a few times. This chain uses TRBV20-1 with TRBJ2-1, with a tentative D call TRBD1 (5 bases). The germline V and J ends were trimmed by 6 bases and 8 bases, with 11 bases remaining between them. The CDR3 has 11 amino acids. The germline gives CDR1 DFQATT, CDR2 SNEGSKA (reference sequence). The CDR3 reads CSAQVQDEQFF. The CDR3 coding sequence is TGCAGTGCGCAGGTACAGGATGAGCAGTTCTTC.

In this sample, this clone turned up a few times. V is TRBV5-5 and J is TRBJ2-2, with 7 bases matching TRBD1. CDR3 length: 15 amino acids. With 0 bases clipped from V and 5 bases from J, the junction kept 4 bases outside the gene matches. Germline V gene sequence: CDR1 SGHKS, CDR2 YYEKEE (reference sequence). The CDR3 nucleotides are TGTGCCAGCAGCTTGGGACAGGGCGCAACCGGGGAGCTGTTTTTT. This translates into CASSLGQGATGELFF.

The chain joins TRBV2 to TRBJ1-2; 11 nucleotides align to TRBD1. This CDR3 comprises 15 residues. Looked up from germline, CDR1 is SNHLY and CDR2 is FYNNEI. With V trimmed by 4 bases and J by 5 bases, 6 bases remained unmatched. CDR3 amino acids: CASSGGGQGVYGYTF. In DNA, the CDR3 is TGTGCCAGCAGTGGTGGGGGACAGGGGGTATATGGCTACACCTTC.

About this clone itself: No conserved phenylalanine or tryptophan ends this CDR3, so it is likely a read error. It is unclear where the CDR3 begins or ends on the DNA, so no DNA is shown, and the CDR3 is as TCRdb lists it. J is TRBJ1-2 and V is TRBV21-1. TRBV21-1 is a listed pseudogene. 12 amino acids form the CDR3, both terminal residues included. The CDR3 loop is CASSKDGYRWTD.

The chain recombines TRBV7-9 with TRBJ2-1, with TRBD1 identical over 7 bases. V shed 5 bases and J 4 bases; nucleotides not matched to a gene: 11. The CDR3 totals 16 residues. From germline, CDR1 is SEHNR and CDR2 FQNEAQ (reference sequence). CDR3 nucleotides: TGTGCCAGCAGCCCGACGCGGGCAGGGGGTTACAATGAGCAGTTCTTC. Protein: CASSPTRAGGYNEQFF.

The chain carries TRBV5-4 and TRBJ2-3; the match to TRBD1 covers 7 bases. This CDR3 contains 15 residues. Germline V CDR1 and CDR2: SGHNT, YYREEE (reference sequence). Germline trimming cut 4 bases from V and 0 bases from J; bases unmatched to any gene: 5. CDR3 region: CASSLDRWSTDTQYF. The CDR3 nucleotides read TGTGCCAGCAGCCTGGACAGGTGGAGCACAGATACGCAGTATTTT.

This chain joins TRBV2 and TRBJ1-1; D is undetermined. The CDR3 sequence is 12 residues long. The V and J ends lost 2 bases and 7 bases respectively, with 8 bases between them. Looked up from germline, CDR1 is SNHLY and CDR2 is FYNNEI. DNA for the CDR3: TGTGCCAGCAGTGAAATCGGGGTTGAAGCTTTCTTT. Translating gives CASSEIGVEAFF.